This TCR beta chain was captured in a study of cytomegalovirus exposure and HLA in healthy donors. The CDR3 totals 15 residues. Germline CDR1 reads MNHEY; CDR2 reads SVGAGI. Trimming cost V 0 bases and J 2 bases, with 8 bases left between them. The PCR contained 60 Vbeta and 13 Jbeta primers. Here immunoSEQ multiplex PCR was the method, and the copy in TCRdb shows in-frame clones only, minus some. The table records around 110,000 clones, almost 70% of them present only once. With respect to this clone: Its specificity is not known.

The study's findings and limits: In terms of immune exposure information, only CMV serostatus was available. More clonal expansion characterized HLA-associated TCR beta chains than equally common others in a later analysis.

J is TRBJ1-3 and V is TRBV6-5; possible D gene TRBD1, 5 bases. The receptor's source is a man aged 30-40 years in good health and CMV-seropositive. Sequencing was performed on PBMCs. The CDR3 nucleotides are TGTGCCAGCAGTTACTCGTCGACAGCTGGAAACACCATATATTTT. Amino acids: CASSYSSTAGNTIYF.